The 27 T cell receptor beta chains in this list originate from one sample, sequenced in a study of blood T cell repertoires in COVID-19 (dated by TCRdb to about 2020). Receptors were amplified or captured by the immunoSEQ multiplex PCR assay. TCRdb mirrors the immuneACCESS table, restricted to in-frame sequences. Some clones are absent from its copies; in checked studies, under half trace to an unresolved V gene, and the reason for the others is unknown. The sample has about 430,000 clones on record, approximately 90% of them singletons. Together, the top ten hold more than 0.9% of the sample. The material sequenced was PBMCs or T cells enriched from blood (not recorded which). All receptors come from a woman aged 30 to 39 with acute COVID-19.

This chain connects TRBV5-6 to TRBJ1-1; 7 bases map to TRBD1. The CDR3 spans 13 residues. V lost 5 bases, J lost 8 bases, and 9 bases stayed unmatched. The germline V gene has CDR1 SGHDT and CDR2 YYEEEE. The CDR3 DNA follows: TGTGCCAGCAGACAGACAGGGAGAACCGAAGCTTTCTTT. It encodes CASRQTGRTEAFF.

The chain recombines TRBV18 with TRBJ1-6; 10 nucleotides agree with TRBD1. This CDR3 region has 15 residues. Trimming cost V 6 bases and J 8 bases; bases outside gene matches: 7. CDR1 and CDR2 from the germline V gene are KGHSH and LQKENI. CDR3 sequence reads: CASSRTGGADSPLHF. CDR3 sequence (DNA): TGTGCCAGCTCCCGGACAGGGGGAGCGGATTCACCCCTCCACTTT.

This rearrangement joins TRBV7-9 to TRBJ1-2; 7 bases line up with TRBD1. This CDR3 comprises 18 residues. J gave up 2 bases and V 2 bases, and 14 bases lay outside the gene matches. Germline V gene lookup returns CDR1 SEHNR and CDR2 FQNEAQ (reference sequence). CDR3: CASSLTGTVPIPNYGYTF. DNA of the CDR3: TGTGCCAGCAGCTTAACAGGGACAGTACCAATACCAAACTATGGCTACACCTTC.

The V call is TRBV18, the J call TRBJ1-6; D is possibly TRBD1 (6 bases). V lost 3 bases and J lost 0, with 12 bases in between. Per the germline V gene, CDR1 is KGHSH and CDR2 is LQKENI. There are 17 residues in the CDR3. The DNA of the CDR3 is TGTGCCAGCTCACCTCGGACAGAAAGCTCCTATAATTCACCCCTCCACTTT. It specifies CASSPRTESSYNSPLHF.

This clone has a single count. The chain has TRBV18 and TRBJ1-3; unclear D gene. CDR3 length: 14 amino acids. The germline gives CDR1 KGHSH, CDR2 LQKENI. V lost 3 bases, J lost 0 bases, and 6 bases lay in between. The CDR3 reads CASSPSHSGNTIYF. The CDR3 bases are TGTGCCAGCTCACCTTCCCACTCTGGAAACACCATATATTTT.

The rearrangement joins TRBV7-8 to TRBJ1-2, with 7 bases matching TRBD1. V trimming: 3 bases; J trimming: 2 bases; junction bases outside the gene matches: 3. The germline V gene has CDR1 SGHVS and CDR2 FQNEAQ. The CDR3 is made up of 14 amino acids. The CDR3 coding sequence is TGTGCCAGCAGCTTCAAGACAGGGAACTATGGCTACACCTTC. This encodes CASSFKTGNYGYTF.

The V and J genes are TRBV7-3 and TRBJ2-1; 8 nucleotides line up with TRBD1. V dropped 4 bases and J dropped 4; count of bases not matched to a gene: 9. CDR3 length: 16 residues. The germline CDR1 and CDR2 sequences are SGHTA and FQGTGA. The CDR3 spells CASSSGQGRGYNEQFF. The CDR3 DNA reads as TGTGCCAGCAGCTCAGGACAGGGAAGGGGGTACAATGAGCAGTTCTTC. Full variable domain (missing parts from reference TRBV7-3 and TRBJ2-1): GAGVSQTPSNKVTEKGKYVELRCDPISGHTALYWYRQSLGQGPEFLIYFQGTGAADDSGLPNDRFFAVRPEGSVSTLKIQRTERGDSAVYLCASSSGQGRGYNEQFFGPGTRLTVL.

This chain connects TRBV7-9 to TRBJ2-7; 10 bases match TRBD2. The CDR3 runs 15 residues. J was trimmed by 0 bases and V by 5 bases; bases with no gene match: 4. Germline lookup yields CDR1 SEHNR and CDR2 FQNEAQ (reference sequence). The CDR3 here is CASSNPSGGSYEQYF. The CDR3 nucleotides are TGTGCCAGCAGCAATCCTAGCGGGGGCTCCTACGAGCAGTACTTC.

The chain carries TRBV7-2 and TRBJ2-7; TRBD1 might be the D (6 bases). The CDR3 consists of 16 residues. The germline V gene encodes CDR1 SGHTA and CDR2 FQGNSA. V lost 5 bases, J lost 0 bases, and 17 bases lay in between. Written as DNA, the CDR3 is TGTGCCAGCAGCCCCCAGACAGGTGGGGCCTCCTACGAGCAGTACTTC. Its protein is CASSPQTGGASYEQYF.

The chain is built from TRBV18 and TRBJ1-1, with 8 bases fitting TRBD1. J lost 5 bases, V lost 3 bases, and 11 bases had no gene match. CDR3 length: 16 residues. Per the germline V gene, CDR1 is KGHSH and CDR2 is LQKENI. CDR3 loop: CASSPGTGGTGTEAFF. The CDR3 DNA reads as TGTGCCAGCTCACCCGGGACAGGTGGTACGGGGACTGAAGCTTTCTTT.

This sequence joins TRBV10-3 and TRBJ2-5, with D perhaps TRBD1 (5 bases). CDR1 and CDR2 (germline): ENHRY, SYGVKD. V lost 4 bases, J lost 0 bases, and 6 bases lay in between. The CDR3 runs 13 residues. The CDR3 loop is CAISVDNQETQYF. The DNA of the CDR3 is TGTGCCATCAGTGTGGACAACCAAGAGACCCAGTACTTC.

The V and J genes are TRBV2 and TRBJ1-1; D is perhaps TRBD1 (6 bases). The V and J ends lost 3 bases and 5 bases respectively, with 10 bases between them. CDR1 SNHLY and CDR2 FYNNEI come from the germline V gene. The CDR3 has 13 residues. The CDR3 DNA is TGTGCCAGCAGTGAGGGGGGGCGGACTGAAGCTTTCTTT. Its translation: CASSEGGRTEAFF.

The V gene is TRBV7-8, the J gene TRBJ2-7, with 8 bases matching TRBD2. Germline V gene sequence: CDR1 SGHVS, CDR2 FQNEAQ. Unmatched junction bases numbered 8, after V lost 5 bases and J lost 2 bases. This CDR3 has 15 amino acids. For the CDR3, the DNA is TGTGCCAGCAGCGGCGGTACGACTAGCGCCTACGAGCAGTACTTC. Translation gives CASSGGTTSAYEQYF.

This clone appeared a few times. The rearrangement uses TRBV6-5 and TRBJ1-1; D is perhaps TRBD1 (6 bases). The V gene lost 0 bases and the J gene lost 0 bases, with 11 bases spanning the gap. Germline V gene sequence: CDR1 MNHEY, CDR2 SVGAGI. The CDR3 is made up of 16 amino acids. CDR3 DNA sequence: TGTGCCAGCAGTTACTCATACACAGGGATGAACACTGAAGCTTTCTTT. Its translation is CASSYSYTGMNTEAFF.

With respect to this clone: The sample has other DNA sequences that encode this CDR3 too. The chain joins TRBV7-2 to TRBJ2-6; D might be TRBD1 (5 bases). From germline, CDR1 is SGHTA and CDR2 FQGNSA. V shed 2 bases and J shed 4 bases, with 9 bases lying between them. The CDR3 extends over 15 amino acids. CDR3 amino acids: CASSLRGSGANVLTF. The CDR3 DNA reads as TGTGCCAGCAGCTTAAGGGGTTCAGGGGCCAACGTCCTGACTTTC. Looking up the rest from reference TRBV7-2 and TRBJ2-6 gives the full variable domain: GAGVSQSPSNKVTEKGKDVELRCDPISGHTALYWYRQSLGQGLEFLIYFQGNSAPDKSGLPSDRFSAERTGGSVSTLTIQRTQQEDSAVYLCASSLRGSGANVLTFGAGSRLTVL.

The V and J genes are TRBV5-1 and TRBJ1-1, with a weak D call TRBD1 (5 bases). The CDR3 consists of 16 residues. Germline V gene lookup returns CDR1 SGHRS and CDR2 YFSETQ. Deletions cut 1 base from V and 0 bases from J, with 13 bases between. The CDR3 loop reads CASSLSPGGMNTEAFF. The CDR3 nucleotides read TGCGCCAGCAGCTTGTCCCCGGGGGGGATGAACACTGAAGCTTTCTTT.

The rearrangement links TRBV5-1 to TRBJ1-4; TRBD1 is a possible D gene (6 bases). The CDR3 loop spans 15 amino acids. Per the germline V gene, CDR1 is SGHRS and CDR2 is YFSETQ. Trimming removed 4 bases at V and 2 bases at J, with 12 bases between. DNA of the CDR3: TGCGCCAGCAGCCGTTCAGGGGTTACTAATGAAAAACTGTTTTTT. Translated, it gives CASSRSGVTNEKLFF.

The rearrangement joins TRBV12-1 to TRBJ2-1; the table calls TRBD2, which could not be checked here. TRBV12-1 is listed as a pseudogene. The CDR3 runs to 14 residues. The CDR3 region is CSSSFRFLAGEQFF. DNA for the CDR3: TGTTCCAGCAGCTTTAGGTTCCTAGCGGGAGAGCAGTTCTTC.

The V gene is TRBV10-1, the J gene TRBJ1-2, with D possibly matching TRBD1 (6 bases). Trimming cost V 5 bases and J 6 bases, with 16 bases left between them. Germline values: CDR1 WNHNN, CDR2 SYGVQD (reference sequence). The CDR3 totals 14 residues. The CDR3 nucleotides are TGCGCCAGCAGTTCCCACAGGGATAAGGATGGCTACACCTTC. Translated, it gives CASSSHRDKDGYTF.

The V and J genes are TRBV4-3 and TRBJ2-1, with TRBD1 identical over 9 bases. CDR3 size: 17 residues. V shed 0 bases, J shed 3 bases, and the junction held 6 bases outside the gene matches. Germline V gives CDR1 LGHNA, CDR2 YSLEER. The CDR3 DNA reads TGCGCCAGCAGCCAAGACCCAGGACAGGGGTTCTACAATGAGCAGTTCTTC. It yields the protein CASSQDPGQGFYNEQFF.

J is TRBJ2-4 and V is TRBV3-1 (or the pseudogene TRBV3-2); D might be TRBD1 (5 bases). This CDR3 spans 15 amino acids. Trimming shortened V by 0 bases and J by 0 bases, and 6 bases separated the two germline ends. Germline assignment: CDR1 LGHDT and CDR2 YNNKEL (reference sequence). The CDR3 DNA sequence: TGTGCCAGCAGCCAAGAAGGGGTAGCCAAAAACATTCAGTACTTC. Protein product: CASSQEGVAKNIQYF.

V is TRBV7-2 and J is TRBJ1-1; the match to TRBD1 covers 7 bases. The V segment lost 5 bases and the J segment 3 bases; nucleotides outside the gene matches: 18. This CDR3 has 18 residues. The V gene's germline CDR1 is SGHTA and CDR2 FQGNSA. This CDR3 is CASSPQMGSLTGYTEAFF. CDR3 coding DNA: TGTGCCAGCAGCCCACAAATGGGGAGCCTGACAGGGTACACTGAAGCTTTCTTT.

The chain uses TRBV7-9 and TRBJ1-1; D is perhaps TRBD1 (6 bases). This CDR3 is built from 16 residues. With 1 base removed from V and 4 bases from J, the gap between germline ends came to 16 bases. Germline V lookup: CDR1 SEHNR, CDR2 FQNEAQ (reference sequence). The CDR3 is CASSLVGAGASTEAFF. In DNA, the CDR3 is TGTGCCAGCAGCTTAGTTGGGGCGGGGGCGAGCACTGAAGCTTTCTTT. The whole variable domain, filled in from reference TRBV7-9 and TRBJ1-1, reads DTGVSQNPRHKITKRGQNVTFRCDPISEHNRLYWYRQTLGQGPEFLTYFQNEAQLEKSRLLSDRFSAERPKGSFSTLEIQRTEQGDSAMYLCASSLVGAGASTEAFFGQGTRLTVV.

The chain employs TRBV5-4 and TRBJ2-1; a possible D gene is TRBD2 (5 bases). This CDR3 is 15 amino acids long. Trimming removed 4 bases from V and 10 bases from J, with 21 bases in between. Germline V lookup: CDR1 SGHNT, CDR2 YYREEE (reference sequence). This CDR3 reads CASSRKDGGPSEQFF. The CDR3 nucleotides are TGTGCCAGCAGCCGGAAGGACGGAGGTCCTTCGGAGCAGTTCTTC.

The rearrangement joins TRBV11-2 to TRBJ1-4; TRBD1 matches at 7 bases. The CDR3 contains 16 residues. CDR1 and CDR2 (germline): SGHAT, FQNNGV. V was clipped by 1 base and J by 8 bases; unmatched bases: 10. In DNA, the CDR3 is TGTGCCAGCAGCTTAGTCGGGGTGACAGGGCTGGAAAAACTGTTTTTT. This encodes CASSLVGVTGLEKLFF.

This chain uses TRBV29-1 with TRBJ1-1; TRBD1 is a possible D gene (6 bases). The germline V and J ends were trimmed by 7 bases and 4 bases, with 16 bases remaining between them. Germline loops: CDR1 SQVTM, CDR2 ANQGSEA. The CDR3 is 13 residues long. The CDR3: CSGRGTLGTEAFF. In DNA, the CDR3 is TGCAGCGGCAGGGGAACCCTCGGCACTGAAGCTTTCTTT.

This chain uses TRBV7-2 with TRBJ1-5, with TRBD1 matching over 7 bases. CDR1 and CDR2 from the germline V gene are SGHTA and FQGNSA. This CDR3 is built from 14 residues. J was trimmed by 7 bases and V by 1 base; bases with no gene match: 4. The CDR3 sequence: CASSLVTGRQPQHF. The CDR3 nucleotides are TGTGCCAGCAGCTTAGTGACAGGGAGGCAGCCCCAGCATTTT.